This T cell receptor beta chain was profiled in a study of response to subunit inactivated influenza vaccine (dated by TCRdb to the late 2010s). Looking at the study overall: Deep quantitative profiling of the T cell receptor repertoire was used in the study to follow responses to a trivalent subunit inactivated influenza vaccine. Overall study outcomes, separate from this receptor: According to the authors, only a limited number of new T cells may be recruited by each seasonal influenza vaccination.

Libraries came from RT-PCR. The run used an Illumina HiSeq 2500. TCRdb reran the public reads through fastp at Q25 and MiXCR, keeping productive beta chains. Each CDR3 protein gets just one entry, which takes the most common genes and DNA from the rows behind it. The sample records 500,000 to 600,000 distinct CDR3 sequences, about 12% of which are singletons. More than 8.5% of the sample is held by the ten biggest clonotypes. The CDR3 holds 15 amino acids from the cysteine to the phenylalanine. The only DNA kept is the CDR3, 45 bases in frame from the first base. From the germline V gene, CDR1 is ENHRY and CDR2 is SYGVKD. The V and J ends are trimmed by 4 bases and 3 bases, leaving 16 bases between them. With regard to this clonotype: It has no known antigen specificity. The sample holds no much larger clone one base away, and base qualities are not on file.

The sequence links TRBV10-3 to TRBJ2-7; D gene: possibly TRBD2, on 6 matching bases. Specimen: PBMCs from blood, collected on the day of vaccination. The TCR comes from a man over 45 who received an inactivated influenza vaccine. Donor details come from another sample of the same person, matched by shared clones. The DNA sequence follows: TGTGCCATCAGTGGTCCCGGCGGGGACGGCTACGAGCAGTACTTC. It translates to CAISGPGGDGYEQYF.